This is a list of T cell receptor beta chains from one sample in a study of shared clonotypes between healthy human individuals. Profiling relied on immunoSEQ multiplex PCR, and the TCRdb table lists in-frame clones only, not all of them. The sample shows 170,000 or so clones, around 63% of them seen only once. The sequencing sample was made of memory CD4+ T cells sorted from blood. These receptors were collected from a man aged 25-45 years in good health. Both conserved end residues are part of each CDR3.

CDR3 protein: CASSLARGDSYEQYF; V gene: TRBV7-9; J gene: TRBJ2-7
CDR3 protein: CASSLEGSYNEQFF; V gene: TRBV5-1; J gene: TRBJ2-1
CDR3 protein: CASSSGDRTDTQYF; V gene: TRBV11-3; J gene: TRBJ2-3
CDR3 protein: CSAAVTDEQYF; V gene: TRBV20-1; J gene: TRBJ2-7
CDR3 protein: CASSDKVAGANTGELFF; V gene: TRBV18; J gene: TRBJ2-2
CDR3 protein: CASSLPRTDTQYF; V gene: TRBV7-8; J gene: TRBJ2-3
CDR3 protein: CASASGHTDTQYF; V gene: TRBV6-1; J gene: TRBJ2-3
CDR3 protein: CASTTSTEQFF; V gene: TRBV28; J gene: TRBJ2-1
CDR3 protein: CASSFDGYQETQYF; V gene: TRBV7-3; J gene: TRBJ2-5
CDR3 protein: CASSRWGGTEAFF; V gene: TRBV28; J gene: TRBJ1-1
CDR3 protein: CASSPPGGNPTEQYF; V gene: TRBV18; J gene: TRBJ2-7
CDR3 protein: CASSSGLAGYNEQFF; V gene: TRBV7-2; J gene: TRBJ2-1
CDR3 protein: CATRLGTAQETQYF; V gene: TRBV15; J gene: TRBJ2-5
CDR3 protein: CASSSSGQADEQYF; V gene: TRBV7-4; J gene: TRBJ2-7
CDR3 protein: CASSEWNTGELFF; V gene: TRBV10-2; J gene: TRBJ2-2
CDR3 protein: CASSSGGYNEQFF; V gene: TRBV18; J gene: TRBJ2-1
CDR3 protein: CASSTASGSTRNEQFF; V gene: TRBV19; J gene: TRBJ2-1
CDR3 protein: CASSWNRGNYGYTF; V gene: TRBV5-4; J gene: TRBJ1-2
CDR3 protein: CASSFSSGGSSYNEQFF; V gene: TRBV27; J gene: TRBJ2-1
CDR3 protein: CASSQDRGRDTQYF; V gene: TRBV4-2; J gene: TRBJ2-3
CDR3 protein: CASSFGANVLTF; V gene: TRBV25-1; J gene: TRBJ2-6
CDR3 protein: CASSAIGTSHEQYF; V gene: TRBV9; J gene: TRBJ2-7
CDR3 protein: CATSRDVSFQETQYF; V gene: TRBV15; J gene: TRBJ2-5
CDR3 protein: CASSGTYSGNTIYF; V gene: TRBV5-1; J gene: TRBJ1-3
CDR3 protein: CASSRRRAGGPFSYNEQFF; V gene: TRBV27; J gene: TRBJ2-1
CDR3 protein: CASSPTAYTDTQYF; V gene: TRBV6-5; J gene: TRBJ2-3